These T cell receptor beta chains were read from a single sample in a study of T cell clonotyping in hematopoietic cell transplantation. Sequencing was performed with immunoSEQ multiplex PCR; in TCRdb, only in-frame clones are kept and a portion is missing. The table shows several thousand clones, with 90% occurring only once. The sample taken for sequencing was peripheral blood mononuclear cells. Every receptor here comes from a man aged 40-49 years in good health. Some clones in this sample may be carry-over from other donors' samples. Each CDR3 is given without its conserved first and last residue. Rows may omit the clone size; those that give it use once, few, many or a size class.

J gene: TRBJ2-7; V gene: TRBV5-1; clone size: .; CDR3 length: 12; CDR3 protein: ASRTGGTAYEQY
J gene: TRBJ2-1; V gene: TRBV2; clone size: .; CDR3 length: 11; CDR3 protein: ASSADPSNEQF
J gene: TRBJ2-1; V gene: TRBV6-1; clone size: once; CDR3 length: 14; CDR3 protein: ASSEAGGGSYNEQF
J gene: TRBJ1-2; V gene: TRBV9; clone size: .; CDR3 length: 12; CDR3 protein: ASSVDEGNYGYT
J gene: TRBJ1-5; V gene: TRBV10-3; clone size: .; CDR3 length: 13; CDR3 protein: AISDQDGGNQPQH
J gene: TRBJ2-5; V gene: TRBV7-2; clone size: .; CDR3 length: 15; CDR3 protein: ASSLSSGGPSRETQY
J gene: TRBJ2-5; V gene: TRBV12-5; clone size: .; CDR3 length: 15; CDR3 protein: ASGLDRTSGLQETQY
J gene: TRBJ2-5; V gene: TRBV7-6; clone size: .; CDR3 length: 9; CDR3 protein: ASSSSETQY
J gene: TRBJ2-2; V gene: TRBV19; clone size: .; CDR3 length: 11; CDR3 protein: ASSIDRTGELF
J gene: TRBJ2-6; V gene: TRBV11-2; clone size: .; CDR3 length: 16; CDR3 protein: ASSLERGRGSGANVLT
J gene: TRBJ2-6; V gene: TRBV11-2; clone size: .; CDR3 length: 15; CDR3 protein: ASTVQGYSSGANVLT
J gene: TRBJ1-6; V gene: TRBV7-2; clone size: .; CDR3 length: 14; CDR3 protein: ASSLDLQGANSPLH
J gene: TRBJ2-1; V gene: TRBV18; clone size: .; CDR3 length: 12; CDR3 protein: ASSPVSSYNEQF
J gene: TRBJ2-3; V gene: TRBV5-1; clone size: .; CDR3 length: 12; CDR3 protein: ASSFSGGERTQY
J gene: TRBJ1-6; V gene: TRBV5-1; clone size: .; CDR3 length: 13; CDR3 protein: ASSLQGGDNSPLH
J gene: TRBJ2-1; V gene: TRBV5-4; clone size: .; CDR3 length: 14; CDR3 protein: ASSWGLAGSYNEQF
J gene: TRBJ1-3; V gene: TRBV7-2; clone size: .; CDR3 length: 16; CDR3 protein: ASSLGPLGGVSGNTIY
J gene: TRBJ2-1; V gene: TRBV7-3; clone size: .; CDR3 length: 15; CDR3 protein: ASSWGRRDSLLNEQF
J gene: TRBJ1-5; V gene: TRBV10-3; clone size: .; CDR3 length: 12; CDR3 protein: ASRGGWGNQPQH
J gene: TRBJ2-7; V gene: TRBV6-6; clone size: .; CDR3 length: 11; CDR3 protein: ASSYLGPYEQY
J gene: TRBJ1-5; V gene: TRBV18; clone size: once; CDR3 length: 14; CDR3 protein: ASSPMDRQVGQPQH
J gene: TRBJ2-1; V gene: TRBV5-4; clone size: .; CDR3 length: 12; CDR3 protein: ASSSGASGLGEF
J gene: TRBJ1-1; V gene: TRBV6-1; clone size: few; CDR3 length: 13; CDR3 protein: ASSELGGPNTEAF
J gene: TRBJ1-4; V gene: TRBV4-1; clone size: once; CDR3 length: 16; CDR3 protein: ASSHPGQGGGTNEKLF
J gene: TRBJ1-6; V gene: TRBV7-2; clone size: .; CDR3 length: 12; CDR3 protein: ASSFDSANSPLH
J gene: TRBJ2-1; V gene: TRBV7-3; clone size: .; CDR3 length: 14; CDR3 protein: ASNSVLAGSYNEQF
J gene: TRBJ1-5; V gene: TRBV7-2; clone size: .; CDR3 length: 13; CDR3 protein: ASSLALGGGQPQH
J gene: TRBJ1-2; V gene: TRBV7-2; clone size: .; CDR3 length: 12; CDR3 protein: ASSLDRVNYGYT
J gene: TRBJ1-2; V gene: TRBV28; clone size: .; CDR3 length: 13; CDR3 protein: ASRTGTPQVYGYT
J gene: TRBJ1-1; V gene: TRBV10-3; clone size: .; CDR3 length: 11; CDR3 protein: AISESNKAEAF
J gene: TRBJ2-3; V gene: TRBV7-9; clone size: .; CDR3 length: 13; CDR3 protein: ASRSGGSRTDTQY
J gene: TRBJ1-5; V gene: TRBV7-2; clone size: .; CDR3 length: 12; CDR3 protein: ASSLAGGDQPQH
J gene: TRBJ2-1; V gene: TRBV30; clone size: .; CDR3 length: 12; CDR3 protein: AWSVNGISNEQF
J gene: TRBJ2-1; V gene: TRBV7-6; clone size: .; CDR3 length: 14; CDR3 protein: ASSTYRASSYNEQF
J gene: TRBJ2-6; V gene: TRBV18; clone size: .; CDR3 length: 16; CDR3 protein: ASSSRGSSGSGANVLT
J gene: TRBJ2-1; V gene: TRBV11-3; clone size: .; CDR3 length: 17; CDR3 protein: ASSLERTSGRGSYNEQF
J gene: TRBJ1-3; V gene: TRBV7-8; clone size: .; CDR3 length: 13; CDR3 protein: ASSFDTGAGNTIY
J gene: TRBJ1-2; V gene: TRBV19; clone size: .; CDR3 length: 13; CDR3 protein: ASSTRQGRDYGYT
J gene: TRBJ2-3; V gene: TRBV6-5; clone size: once; CDR3 length: 12; CDR3 protein: ASRQDRVSNTQY
J gene: TRBJ1-2; V gene: TRBV28; clone size: .; CDR3 length: 12; CDR3 protein: ASSLARQSYGYT
J gene: TRBJ2-5; V gene: TRBV2; clone size: .; CDR3 length: 13; CDR3 protein: ATSDSSLSQETQY
J gene: TRBJ2-7; V gene: TRBV11-2; clone size: .; CDR3 length: 10; CDR3 protein: ASDQGAGEQY
J gene: TRBJ1-5; V gene: TRBV4-1; clone size: .; CDR3 length: 14; CDR3 protein: ASSLHRDRPYQPQH
J gene: TRBJ1-1; V gene: TRBV11-3; clone size: .; CDR3 length: 13; CDR3 protein: ASSLGGAQNTEAF
J gene: TRBJ2-4; V gene: TRBV2; clone size: .; CDR3 length: 12; CDR3 protein: ASSEVTGMDIQY
J gene: TRBJ1-4; V gene: TRBV5-1; clone size: .; CDR3 length: 11; CDR3 protein: ASSLPGTEKLF
J gene: TRBJ2-3; V gene: TRBV9; clone size: once; CDR3 length: 11; CDR3 protein: ATSSGNRDTQY